Following are 30 T cell receptor beta chains from one sample sequenced in a study of technical replicates of blood from a handful of donors. Some clones are missing from TCRdb's copy, which holds only in-frame ones; the method was immunoSEQ multiplex PCR. The data hold tens of thousands of clones, with roughly 98% observed a single time. The sequenced material came from T cells isolated from PBMCs. The receptor source for this set is a human donor in good health.

The chain recombines TRBV29-1 with TRBJ2-7; 10 bases are shared with TRBD1. Germline loops: CDR1 SQVTM, CDR2 ANQGSEA. The CDR3 sequence is 12 residues long. The trim removed 4 bases at V and 7 bases at J, leaving 4 bases unmatched. Here the CDR3 reads CSVGGQGWEQYF. CDR3 sequence (DNA): TGCAGCGTTGGGGGACAGGGGTGGGAGCAGTACTTC.

The V gene is TRBV2, the J gene TRBJ2-3; 10 nucleotides line up with TRBD2. The V gene's germline CDR1 is SNHLY and CDR2 FYNNEI. The trim removed 1 base at V and 5 bases at J, leaving 6 bases unmatched. CDR3 length equals 16 residues. CDR3 DNA sequence: TGTGCCAGCAGTGAAGTACTAGCGGGGTTGCAAGATACGCAGTATTTT. Its translation is CASSEVLAGLQDTQYF.

V gene TRBV11-3 combines with J gene TRBJ2-5; D is ambiguous. This CDR3 spans 14 amino acids. V was shortened by 1 base and J by 1 base, with 7 bases between the two germline ends. Germline V gives CDR1 SGHNT, CDR2 YENEEA. The CDR3 DNA reads as TGTGCCAGCAGCTTAGGCTCAGGCCAAGAGACCCAGTACTTC. Protein sequence: CASSLGSGQETQYF. Together with reference TRBV11-3 and TRBJ2-5, the CDR3 gives the full variable domain: EAGVVQSPRYKIIEKKQPVAFWCNPISGHNTLYWYLQNLGQGPELLIRYENEEAVDDSQLPKDRFSAERLKGVDSTLKIQPAELGDSAVYLCASSLGSGQETQYFGPGTRLLVL.

The genes are TRBV11-2 and TRBJ2-7, with D tentatively TRBD1 (6 bases). Germline V gene lookup returns CDR1 SGHAT and CDR2 FQNNGV. The CDR3 is 14 residues long. V was pared by 6 bases and J by 4 bases, with 16 bases between. CDR3 coding DNA: TGTGCCAGCAGGTTACAGGGATCGCGTTACGAGCAGTACTTC. It encodes CASRLQGSRYEQYF.

This chain connects TRBV9 to TRBJ2-2, with 9 bases fitting TRBD2. CDR1 SGDLS and CDR2 YYNGEE come from the germline V gene. Trimming removed 0 bases from V and 6 bases from J; junction bases left unmatched: 6. The CDR3 covers 16 residues. The CDR3 DNA reads TGTGCCAGCAGCGTAGGGGAGCGGGGGGCTGCCGGGGAGCTGTTTTTT. Translation: CASSVGERGAAGELFF.

The genes are TRBV10-1 and TRBJ2-2, with a weak D call TRBD2 (5 bases). The CDR3 has 12 amino acids. Between the trimmed V and J ends, which lost 8 bases and 5 bases, there was a span of 9 bases. From germline, CDR1 is WNHNN and CDR2 SYGVQD (reference sequence). In DNA, the CDR3 is TGCGCCAGCGGCGAGGGAACCGGGGAGCTGTTTTTT. This sequence encodes CASGEGTGELFF.

This chain connects TRBV6-6 to TRBJ1-1; the D is unclear. V was clipped by 6 bases and J by 1 base, with 12 bases between them. Per germline, CDR1 MNHNY and CDR2 SVGAGI (reference sequence). The CDR3 totals 14 residues. CDR3 in amino acids: CASSPQTKNTEAFF. CDR3 DNA: TGTGCCAGCAGCCCCCAGACAAAGAACACTGAAGCTTTCTTT.

This clone was observed once. The chain is built from TRBV6-1 and TRBJ2-7, with 7 bases lining up with TRBD1. Per the germline V gene, CDR1 is MNHNS and CDR2 is SASEGT. The CDR3 totals 14 residues. V lost 5 bases to trimming and J lost 3 bases; unmatched junction nucleotides: 7. CDR3 sequence (DNA): TGTGCCAGCAGTCCCTGGGGACAGCTCTACGAGCAGTACTTC. Translated: CASSPWGQLYEQYF.

The V and J genes are TRBV7-9 and TRBJ1-2; TRBD1 agrees at 7 bases. V shed 5 bases, J shed 5 bases, and the junction held 8 bases outside the gene matches. Germline CDR1 and CDR2: SEHNR and FQNEAQ (reference sequence). The CDR3 sequence is 14 residues long. This CDR3 reads CASSLTGRDYGYTF. The DNA for the CDR3 is TGTGCCAGCAGCCTGACAGGGCGGGATTATGGCTACACCTTC.

This chain links TRBV10-3 with TRBJ2-2, with TRBD2 matching 12 bases. J gave up 4 bases and V 4 bases, and 7 bases lay outside the gene matches. This CDR3 has 17 amino acids. The V gene's germline CDR1 is ENHRY and CDR2 SYGVKD. CDR3 nucleotides: TGTGCCATCAGTGCCCTGACTAGCGGGGGAGTCACCGGGGAGCTGTTTTTT. Its translation: CAISALTSGGVTGELFF.

The chain links TRBV30 to TRBJ2-1; D might be TRBD2 (7 bases). The CDR3 is 15 amino acids. The germline gives CDR1 GTSNPN, CDR2 SVGIG (reference sequence). V lost 4 bases, J lost 4 bases, and 17 bases lay in between. CDR3 protein: CAWTFSGGPYNEQFF. The CDR3 bases are TGTGCCTGGACGTTCTCGGGGGGCCCGTACAATGAGCAGTTCTTC.

With regard to this clone: One end of the junction varies from germline; a read error may be responsible. This rearrangement joins TRBV11-1 to TRBJ2-7, with 7 bases that match TRBD2. Per germline, CDR1 SGHAT and CDR2 FQDESV (reference sequence). This CDR3 has 13 amino acids. DNA of the CDR3: TGTGCCAGCAGCAAAGGTGAGGGAGGGAACCCGAGGTTC. Translating gives CASSKGEGGNPRF. Variable domain in full (rest from reference TRBV11-1 and TRBJ2-7): EAEVAQSPRYKITEKSQAVAFWCDPISGHATLYWYRQILGQGPELLVQFQDESVVDDSQLPKDRFSAERLKGVDSTLKIQPAELGDSAMYLCASSKGEGGNPRFGPGTRLTVT.

V and J are TRBV19 and TRBJ2-1, with TRBD2 matching over 10 bases. CDR3 length: 16 amino acids. J lost 6 bases, V lost 5 bases, and 10 bases had no gene match. Germline CDR1 reads LNHDA; CDR2 reads SQIVND (reference sequence). The CDR3 spells CASSPLAGDTPNEQFF. CDR3 DNA: TGTGCCAGTAGTCCCCTAGCGGGAGACACCCCCAATGAGCAGTTCTTC. Variable domain in full (rest from reference TRBV19 and TRBJ2-1): DGGITQSPKYLFRKEGQNVTLSCEQNLNHDAMYWYRQDPGQGLRLIYYSQIVNDFQKGDIAEGYSVSREKKESFPLTVTSAQKNPTAFYLCASSPLAGDTPNEQFFGPGTRLTVL.

Here the CDR3 reads CASSLSAAGTYEQYF. The CDR3 nucleotides are TGTGCCAGCAGTTTATCAGCGGCAGGTACCTACGAGCAGTACTTC. The chain has TRBV27 and TRBJ2-7, with D possibly matching TRBD2 (5 bases). V gave up 0 bases and J gave up 2 bases, with 11 bases separating them. Germline CDR1 and CDR2: MNHEY and SMNVEV (reference sequence). This CDR3 comprises 15 residues.

V usage is TRBV2 and J usage is TRBJ1-5; a weak D match, TRBD1 (5 bases). Trimming pared 6 bases from V and 0 bases from J, leaving 6 bases between. This CDR3 region has 13 residues. Germline-derived CDR1 and CDR2 are SNHLY and FYNNEI. Here the CDR3 DNA reads TGTGCCAGCAGGACAGATAGCAATCAGCCCCAGCATTTT. Protein product: CASRTDSNQPQHF.

The chain employs TRBV29-1 and TRBJ1-1, with D possibly being TRBD1 (6 bases). Trimming took off 7 bases at V and 2 bases at J, with 14 bases between the two ends. Looked up from germline, CDR1 is SQVTM and CDR2 is ANQGSEA. The CDR3 is made up of 13 amino acids. The CDR3 bases are TGCAGCGGCCTGGACAGAATAAACACTGAAGCTTTCTTT. Amino acid sequence: CSGLDRINTEAFF.

On this clone: This sample includes further DNA sequences coding for the same CDR3. V usage is TRBV28 and J usage is TRBJ2-3; 10 nucleotides align to TRBD2. Unmatched junction bases numbered 3, after V lost 2 bases and J lost 1 base. CDR1 and CDR2 (germline): MDHEN, SYDVKM. CDR3 length: 16 residues. The CDR3 DNA is TGTGCCAGCAGTTTAAGGCTAGCGGGGGGCACAGATACGCAGTATTTT. Its translation is CASSLRLAGGTDTQYF.

The chain carries TRBV5-1 and TRBJ1-6, with D possibly matching TRBD1 (5 bases). The CDR3 is made up of 15 amino acids. Trimming stripped 1 base from V and 10 bases from J, with 15 bases between. The germline CDR1 and CDR2 sequences are SGHRS and YFSETQ. This chain's CDR3 is CASSLSLTVRSPLHF. The CDR3 nucleotides are TGCGCCAGCAGCTTGAGTCTGACAGTGCGGTCACCCCTCCACTTT.

This chain joins TRBV2 and TRBJ1-2; D perhaps matches TRBD1 (6 bases). Germline V CDR1 and CDR2: SNHLY, FYNNEI. The V end lost 9 bases, the J end lost 2 bases, and 7 bases lay between the germline ends. The CDR3 spans 11 residues. The CDR3 protein is CARTGNYGYTF. CDR3 nucleotides: TGTGCCAGAACAGGGAACTATGGCTACACCTTC.

The chain employs TRBV10-3 and TRBJ2-3; 8 nucleotides agree with TRBD2. V shed 4 bases and J 2 bases; nucleotides not matched to a gene: 5. The CDR3 has 15 residues. Germline V gives CDR1 ENHRY, CDR2 SYGVKD. DNA for the CDR3: TGTGCCATCAGTGGGATTAGCGGGATCACAGATACGCAGTATTTT. Its protein product is CAISGISGITDTQYF.

The chain carries TRBV5-4 and TRBJ2-2; weak D call: TRBD1 (6 bases). This CDR3 comprises 17 residues. The V gene lost 0 bases and the J gene lost 0 bases, with 12 bases spanning the gap. The germline V gene encodes CDR1 SGHNT and CDR2 YYREEE (reference sequence). CDR3 DNA: TGTGCCAGCAGCTTGGGGGCTAGGACAGCGAACACCGGGGAGCTGTTTTTT. Protein sequence: CASSLGARTANTGELFF. Full variable domain (outside the CDR3, taken from reference TRBV5-4 and TRBJ2-2): ETGVTQSPTHLIKTRGQQVTLRCSSQSGHNTVSWYQQALGQGPQFIFQYYREEENGRGNFPPRFSGLQFPNYSSELNVNALELDDSALYLCASSLGARTANTGELFFGEGSRLTVL.

The rearrangement uses TRBV4-1 and TRBJ2-2, with TRBD1 identical over 7 bases. The CDR3 has 14 amino acids. The germline V gene has CDR1 MGHRA and CDR2 YSYEKL. With 7 bases clipped from V and 4 bases from J, the junction kept 6 bases outside the gene matches. The CDR3 DNA sequence: TGCGCCAGCACCAGGACAGGAGGCACCGGGGAGCTGTTTTTT. Its translation is CASTRTGGTGELFF.

The chain uses TRBV11-3 and TRBJ2-2; a weak D match, TRBD1 (5 bases). The CDR3 loop spans 15 amino acids. From germline, CDR1 is SGHNT and CDR2 YENEEA. Trimming removed 5 bases at V and 1 base at J, with 11 bases between. As DNA, the CDR3 is TGTGCCAGCAGCATCAGGGTCGAGAACACCGGGGAGCTGTTTTTT. It codes for CASSIRVENTGELFF. Full variable domain (missing parts from reference TRBV11-3 and TRBJ2-2): EAGVVQSPRYKIIEKKQPVAFWCNPISGHNTLYWYLQNLGQGPELLIRYENEEAVDDSQLPKDRFSAERLKGVDSTLKIQPAELGDSAVYLCASSIRVENTGELFFGEGSRLTVL.

The chain combines TRBV9 with TRBJ1-1; 7 bases agree with TRBD1. V was pared by 2 bases and J by 4 bases, with 5 bases of the junction left unmatched. Germline CDR1 and CDR2: SGDLS and YYNGEE. The CDR3 sequence is 14 residues long. The CDR3 region is CASSVDPGGTEAFF. The CDR3, as DNA: TGTGCCAGCAGCGTCGACCCAGGGGGCACTGAAGCTTTCTTT.

The chain carries TRBV7-8 and TRBJ2-7; no clear D gene. Germline V lookup: CDR1 SGHVS, CDR2 FQNEAQ. The CDR3 runs to 16 residues. Trimming removed 0 bases from V and 0 bases from J, with 12 bases in between. The CDR3 nucleotides read TGTGCCAGCAGCTTAGCGCGAGCAGGCGCCTCCTACGAGCAGTACTTC. Amino acids: CASSLARAGASYEQYF.

A single count supports this clone. The J gene is TRBJ2-5, the V gene TRBV6-1, with D possibly TRBD2 on 6 matching bases. CDR1 is MNHNS and CDR2 is SASEGT in the germline V gene. The V and J ends lost 5 bases and 5 bases respectively, with 15 bases between them. The CDR3 sequence is 14 residues long. CDR3 DNA: TGTGCCAGCAGTAGTTTGGGGGGTGGCGAGACCCAGTACTTC. The encoded protein is CASSSLGGGETQYF.

The rearrangement joins TRBV6-1 to TRBJ2-4; possibly TRBD1 for D (5 bases). This CDR3 region has 15 residues. Germline V lookup: CDR1 MNHNS, CDR2 SASEGT. V shed 4 bases and J shed 0 bases, with 10 bases lying between them. Written as DNA, the CDR3 is TGTGCCAGCAGTGGACAGAGTCTAGCCAAAAACATTCAGTACTTC. Translated: CASSGQSLAKNIQYF.

The rearrangement links TRBV2 to TRBJ2-5, with D possibly TRBD2 on 5 matching bases. The V end lost 2 bases, the J end lost 5 bases, and 12 bases lay between the germline ends. Germline CDR1 reads SNHLY; CDR2 reads FYNNEI. The CDR3 is 14 amino acids. The DNA of the CDR3 is TGTGCCAGCAGTGAACGAGGGTTCCTGGAGACCCAGTACTTC. It translates to CASSERGFLETQYF.

The genes are TRBV5-1 and TRBJ2-7; the match to TRBD2 covers 15 bases. The CDR3 length is 18 residues. Germline CDR1 and CDR2: SGHRS and YFSETQ. V was pared by 1 base and J by 3 bases, with 8 bases of the junction left unmatched. The CDR3 protein is CASSLYGLAGGAIYEQYF. The CDR3 DNA reads as TGCGCCAGCAGCTTGTATGGACTAGCGGGGGGGGCGATCTACGAGCAGTACTTC.

As concerns this clone: The junction and the germline gene differ at one end; a read error may be behind it. The genes are TRBV5-6 and TRBJ2-7, with 8 bases identical to TRBD1. The germline V gene has CDR1 SGHDT and CDR2 YYEEEE. The CDR3 is 13 residues long. CDR3 residues: CASSLGTTGTGGF. The DNA of the CDR3 is TGTGCCAGCAGCTTGGGGACCACCGGGACAGGAGGATTC.